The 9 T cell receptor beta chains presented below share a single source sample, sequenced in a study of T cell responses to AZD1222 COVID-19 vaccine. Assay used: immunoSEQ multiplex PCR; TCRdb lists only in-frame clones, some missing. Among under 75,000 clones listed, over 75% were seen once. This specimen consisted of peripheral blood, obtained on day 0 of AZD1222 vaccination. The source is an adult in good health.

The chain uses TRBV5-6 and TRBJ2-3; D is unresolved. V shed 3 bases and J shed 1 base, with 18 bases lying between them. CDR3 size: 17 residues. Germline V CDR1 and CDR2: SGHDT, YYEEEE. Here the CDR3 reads CASSSTQDKWGTDTQYF. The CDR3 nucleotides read TGTGCCAGCAGCTCGACGCAAGACAAGTGGGGCACAGATACGCAGTATTTT.

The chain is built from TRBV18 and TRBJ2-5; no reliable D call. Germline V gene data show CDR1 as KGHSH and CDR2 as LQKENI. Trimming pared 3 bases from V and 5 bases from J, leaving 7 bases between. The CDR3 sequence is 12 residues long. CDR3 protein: CASSPVRETQYF. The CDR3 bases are TGTGCCAGCTCACCGGTACGGGAGACCCAGTACTTC.

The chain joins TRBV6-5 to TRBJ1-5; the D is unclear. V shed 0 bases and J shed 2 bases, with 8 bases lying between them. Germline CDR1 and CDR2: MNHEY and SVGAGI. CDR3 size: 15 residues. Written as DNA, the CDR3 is TGTGCCAGCAGTTACTCGTGGAGCGGCAATCAGCCCCAGCATTTT. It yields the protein CASSYSWSGNQPQHF.

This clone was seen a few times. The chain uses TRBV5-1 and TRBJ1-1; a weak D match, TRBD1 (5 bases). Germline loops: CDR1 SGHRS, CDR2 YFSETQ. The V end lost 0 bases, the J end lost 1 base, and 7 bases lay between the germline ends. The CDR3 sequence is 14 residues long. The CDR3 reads CASSLGRGNTEAFF. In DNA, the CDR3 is TGCGCCAGCAGCTTGGGAAGGGGGAACACTGAAGCTTTCTTT.

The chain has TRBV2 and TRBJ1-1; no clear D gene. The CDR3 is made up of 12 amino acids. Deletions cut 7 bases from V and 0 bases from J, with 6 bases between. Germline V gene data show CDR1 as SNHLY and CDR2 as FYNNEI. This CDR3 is CASTLMNTEAFF. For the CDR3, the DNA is TGTGCCAGCACTTTGATGAACACTGAAGCTTTCTTT.

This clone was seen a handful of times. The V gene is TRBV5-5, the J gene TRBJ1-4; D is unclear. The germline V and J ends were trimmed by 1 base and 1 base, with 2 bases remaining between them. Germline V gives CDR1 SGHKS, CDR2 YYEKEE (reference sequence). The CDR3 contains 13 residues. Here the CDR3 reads CASSLLTNEKLFF. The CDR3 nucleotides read TGTGCCAGCAGCTTGTTAACTAATGAAAAACTGTTTTTT.

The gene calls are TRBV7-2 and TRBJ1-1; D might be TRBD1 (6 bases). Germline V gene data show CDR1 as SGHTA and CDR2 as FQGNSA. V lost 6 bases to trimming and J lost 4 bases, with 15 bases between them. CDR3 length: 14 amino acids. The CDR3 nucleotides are TGTGCCAGCAGATTTGGGGGGGCTACCACTGAAGCTTTCTTT. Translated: CASRFGGATTEAFF.

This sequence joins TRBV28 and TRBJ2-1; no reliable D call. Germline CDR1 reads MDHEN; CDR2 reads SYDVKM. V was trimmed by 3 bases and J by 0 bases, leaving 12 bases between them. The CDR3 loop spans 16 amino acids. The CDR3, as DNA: TGTGCCAGCAGTTTTGGGCTTCCGAGCTCCTACAATGAGCAGTTCTTC. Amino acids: CASSFGLPSSYNEQFF.

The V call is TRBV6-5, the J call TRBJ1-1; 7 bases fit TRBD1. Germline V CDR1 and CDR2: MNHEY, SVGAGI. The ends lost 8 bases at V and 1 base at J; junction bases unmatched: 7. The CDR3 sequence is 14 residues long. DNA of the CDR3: TGTGCCAGCTACTTAGACAGGGCGAACACTGAAGCTTTCTTT. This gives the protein CASYLDRANTEAFF.